This T cell receptor beta chain is drawn from a study of blood T cell repertoires in COVID-19. Turning to the study itself: Samples of COVID-19 (acute and convalescent) were obtained from the United States, Italy and Spain. The analysed material was cDNA or gDNA that came from T cells, B-cell-depleted T cells, or PBMCs.

Methods used by the authors: From reference gene primer amplification, estimates of nucleated cell counts were derived. Clones were sequenced by immunoSEQ multiplex PCR, and TCRdb holds only the in-frame ones, with some missing. V, J and clone size were drawn from that table, and D and trimming were deduced from the DNA. Found here are a few hundred thousand clones, around 90% of them singletons; the top ten hold roughly 0.8%. The CDR3 is made up of 14 amino acids. Germline lookup yields CDR1 LGHNA and CDR2 YSLEER. Trimming removed 0 bases at V and 2 bases at J, with 5 bases between. This receptor was identified in a woman aged 30 to 39 with acute or convalescent COVID-19. The source material was peripheral blood. The V gene is TRBV4-3, the J gene TRBJ2-1; D is ambiguous. The CDR3 coding sequence is TGCGCCAGCAGCCAAGACGTTACCTACAATGAGCAGTTCTTC. Its translation is CASSQDVTYNEQFF.